This T cell receptor (beta chain) was recorded in a study of radiation and T cells in renal cell carcinoma. A note on this clone: Antigen: not known.

Specified time point: blood 2 weeks post-SBRT. Treatment described: 15 Gy SBRT to primary tumor, nephrectomy 4 weeks later. Radiation-treated patients gave blood at baseline, week 2 and week 4. The patient's renal cell carcinoma had clear cell pathology. General study points: Without pretreatment biopsies, baseline tumor clonotype presence was undetermined. In blood, top tumor clones expanded by 2 weeks, shrinking by 4.

Sequencing used immunoSEQ multiplex PCR; TCRdb keeps in-frame clones, though not all of them. This table has approximately 61,000 clones, roughly 79% appearing once. Specimen: blood, collected from a patient whose treatment included radiotherapy and nephrectomy. This TCR was sampled from a man between 60 and 75 years old with renal cell carcinoma.

CDR3 in amino acids: CASSQDPRVNEKLFF. The CDR3 DNA is TGCGCCAGCAGCCAAGACCCGCGGGTTAATGAAAAACTGTTTTTT. The chain employs TRBV4-1 and TRBJ1-4; D not certain. The V gene's germline CDR1 is MGHRA and CDR2 YSYEKL. V lost 0 bases, J lost 4 bases, and 9 bases lay in between. CDR3 length: 15 residues.